The entry below describes one TCR beta chain. Its antigen remains unknown. This sample was included in a study of cytomegalovirus exposure and HLA in healthy donors. Study at large: In a later analysis, the 90 to 150 validation repertoires were reported to have used the same platform as the 600 to 800 first-cohort repertoires.

Method: immunoSEQ multiplex PCR; TCRdb's copy keeps in-frame clones and lacks some. The table records approximately 170,000 clones, roughly nine tenths of them present only once. The germline CDR1 and CDR2 sequences are SGHVS and FQNEAQ. The CDR3 contains 14 residues. The ends were cut back, 5 bases at V and 0 bases at J, with 8 bases in the middle. Study-level points and caveats: Reportedly, cytomegalovirus status was diagnosed with high sensitivity and specificity. The study listed approximately 160 cytomegalovirus-associated TCR beta chains.

The chain is built from TRBV7-8 and TRBJ2-1; D is ambiguous. The sequenced sample was PBMCs. The TCR comes from a woman between 18 and 29 years old in good health and CMV-seropositive. DNA of the CDR3: TGTGCCAGCAGCCTGCGAAGCTCCTACAATGAGCAGTTCTTC. Its translation: CASSLRSSYNEQFF.